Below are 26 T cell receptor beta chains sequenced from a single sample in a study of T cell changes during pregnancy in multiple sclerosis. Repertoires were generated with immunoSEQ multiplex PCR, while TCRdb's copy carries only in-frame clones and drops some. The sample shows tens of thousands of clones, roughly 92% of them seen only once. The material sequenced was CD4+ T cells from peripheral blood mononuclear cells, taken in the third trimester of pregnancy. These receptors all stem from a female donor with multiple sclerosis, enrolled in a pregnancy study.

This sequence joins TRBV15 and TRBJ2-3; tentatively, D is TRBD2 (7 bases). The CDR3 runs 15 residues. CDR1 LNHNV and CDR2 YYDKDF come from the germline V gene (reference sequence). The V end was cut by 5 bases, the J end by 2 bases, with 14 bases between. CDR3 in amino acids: CATSGGGGFTDTQYF. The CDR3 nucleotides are TGTGCCACCAGCGGTGGGGGGGGCTTCACAGATACGCAGTATTTT.

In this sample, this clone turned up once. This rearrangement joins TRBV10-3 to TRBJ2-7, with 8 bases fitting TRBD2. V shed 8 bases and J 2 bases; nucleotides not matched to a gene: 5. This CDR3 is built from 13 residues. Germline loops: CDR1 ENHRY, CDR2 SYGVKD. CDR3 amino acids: CAIRLALTYEQYF. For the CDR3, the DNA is TGTGCCATCCGACTAGCGCTTACCTACGAGCAGTACTTC.

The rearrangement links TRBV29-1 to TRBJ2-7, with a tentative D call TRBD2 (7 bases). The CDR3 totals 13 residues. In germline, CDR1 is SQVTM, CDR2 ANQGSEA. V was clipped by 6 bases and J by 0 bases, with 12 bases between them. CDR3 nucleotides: TGCAGCGTACTGCGGGGGCTCTCCTACGAGCAGTACTTC. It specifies CSVLRGLSYEQYF.

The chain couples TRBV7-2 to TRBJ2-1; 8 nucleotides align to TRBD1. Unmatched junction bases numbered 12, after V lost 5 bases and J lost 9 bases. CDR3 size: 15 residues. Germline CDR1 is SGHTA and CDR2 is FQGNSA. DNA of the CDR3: TGTGCCAGCAGCCTTGTCAGGGGGCTGGAGGGTGAGCAGTTCTTC. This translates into CASSLVRGLEGEQFF.

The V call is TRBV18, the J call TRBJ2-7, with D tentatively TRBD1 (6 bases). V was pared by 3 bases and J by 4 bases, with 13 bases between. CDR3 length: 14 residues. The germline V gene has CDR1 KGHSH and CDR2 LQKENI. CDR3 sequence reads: CASSPGTSGYEQYF. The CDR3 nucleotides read TGTGCCAGCTCACCCGGGACATCGGGATACGAGCAGTACTTC.

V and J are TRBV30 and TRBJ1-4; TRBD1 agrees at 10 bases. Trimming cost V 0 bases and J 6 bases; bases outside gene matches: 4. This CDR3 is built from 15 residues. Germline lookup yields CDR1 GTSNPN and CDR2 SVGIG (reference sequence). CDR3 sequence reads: CAWSVPGTGDEKLFF. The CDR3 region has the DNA TGTGCCTGGAGTGTACCCGGGACAGGGGATGAAAAACTGTTTTTT.

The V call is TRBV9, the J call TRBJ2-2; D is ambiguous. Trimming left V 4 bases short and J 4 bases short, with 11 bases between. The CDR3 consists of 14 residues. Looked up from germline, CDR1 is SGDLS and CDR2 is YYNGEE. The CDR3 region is CASSKSEITGELFF. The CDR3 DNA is TGTGCCAGCAGCAAATCAGAAATCACCGGGGAGCTGTTTTTT.

The CDR3 DNA follows: TGTGCCAGCAGCCCGCGGACAGGGGATGGCTACACCTTC. Its protein is CASSPRTGDGYTF. The V gene is TRBV7-9, the J gene TRBJ1-2, with 9 nucleotides matching TRBD1. The CDR3 loop spans 13 amino acids. Germline values: CDR1 SEHNR, CDR2 FQNEAQ (reference sequence). V shed 5 bases, J shed 6 bases, and the junction held 4 bases outside the gene matches. The full variable domain, its missing parts supplied by reference TRBV7-9 and TRBJ1-2, is DTGVSQNPRHKITKRGQNVTFRCDPISEHNRLYWYRQTLGQGPEFLTYFQNEAQLEKSRLLSDRFSAERPKGSFSTLEIQRTEQGDSAMYLCASSPRTGDGYTFGSGTRLTVV.

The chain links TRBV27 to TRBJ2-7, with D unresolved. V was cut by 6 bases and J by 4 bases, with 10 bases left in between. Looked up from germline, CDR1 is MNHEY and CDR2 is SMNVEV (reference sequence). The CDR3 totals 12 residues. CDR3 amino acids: CASSSLVYEQYF. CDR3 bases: TGTGCCAGCAGCTCCCTTGTTTACGAGCAGTACTTC.

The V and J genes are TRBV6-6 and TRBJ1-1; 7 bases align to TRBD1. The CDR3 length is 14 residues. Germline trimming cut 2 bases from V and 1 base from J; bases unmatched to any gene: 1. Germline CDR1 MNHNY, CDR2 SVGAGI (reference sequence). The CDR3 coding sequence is TGTGCCAGCAGTTACGGACAGGCGAACACTGAAGCTTTCTTT. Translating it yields CASSYGQANTEAFF.

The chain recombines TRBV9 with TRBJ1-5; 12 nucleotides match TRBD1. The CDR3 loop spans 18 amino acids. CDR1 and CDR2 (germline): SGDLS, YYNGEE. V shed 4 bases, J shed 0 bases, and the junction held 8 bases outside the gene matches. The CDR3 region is CASSPGTGGAGSNQPQHF. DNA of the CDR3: TGTGCCAGCAGCCCCGGGACAGGGGGCGCAGGTAGCAATCAGCCCCAGCATTTT.

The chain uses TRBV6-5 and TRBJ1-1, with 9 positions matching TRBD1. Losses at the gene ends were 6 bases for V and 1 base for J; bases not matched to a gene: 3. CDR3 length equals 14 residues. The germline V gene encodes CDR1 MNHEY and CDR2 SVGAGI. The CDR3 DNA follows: TGTGCCAGCAGACGGACAGGGGCGAACACTGAAGCTTTCTTT. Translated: CASRRTGANTEAFF.

The CDR3 bases are TGTGCCAGCAGCCCAAGCGGTCCTGGGAGTGGCTACACCTTC. This gives the protein CASSPSGPGSGYTF. The chain couples TRBV7-3 to TRBJ1-2; D uncertain. The V end was cut by 5 bases, the J end by 7 bases, with 17 bases between. Germline values: CDR1 SGHTA, CDR2 FQGTGA. This CDR3 contains 14 residues.

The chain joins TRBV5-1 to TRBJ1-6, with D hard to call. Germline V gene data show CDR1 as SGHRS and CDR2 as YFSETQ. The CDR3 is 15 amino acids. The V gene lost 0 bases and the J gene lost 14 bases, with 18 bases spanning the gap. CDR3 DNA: TGCGCCAGCAGCTTGGGAACTTGGGCCCAACGGACCCTCCACTTT. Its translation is CASSLGTWAQRTLHF.

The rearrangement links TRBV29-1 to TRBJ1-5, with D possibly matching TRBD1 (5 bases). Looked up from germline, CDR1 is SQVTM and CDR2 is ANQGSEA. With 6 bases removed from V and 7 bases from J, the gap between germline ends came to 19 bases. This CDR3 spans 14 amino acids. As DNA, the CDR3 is TGCAGCGTCATCGGTTTCGGGGGAGGACAGCCCCAGCATTTT. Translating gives CSVIGFGGGQPQHF.

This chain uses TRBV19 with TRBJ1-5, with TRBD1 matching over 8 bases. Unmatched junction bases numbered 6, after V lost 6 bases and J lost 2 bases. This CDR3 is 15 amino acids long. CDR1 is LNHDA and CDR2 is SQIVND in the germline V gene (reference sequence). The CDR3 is CASSPQGAGNQPQHF. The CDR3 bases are TGTGCCAGTAGCCCTCAGGGGGCCGGCAATCAGCCCCAGCATTTT.

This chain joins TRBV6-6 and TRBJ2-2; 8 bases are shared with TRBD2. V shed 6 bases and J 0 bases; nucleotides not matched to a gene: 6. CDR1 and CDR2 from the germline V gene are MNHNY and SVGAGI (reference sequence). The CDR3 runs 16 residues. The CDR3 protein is CASRDELAANTGELFF. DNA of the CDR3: TGTGCCAGCAGAGACGAACTAGCGGCGAACACCGGGGAGCTGTTTTTT.

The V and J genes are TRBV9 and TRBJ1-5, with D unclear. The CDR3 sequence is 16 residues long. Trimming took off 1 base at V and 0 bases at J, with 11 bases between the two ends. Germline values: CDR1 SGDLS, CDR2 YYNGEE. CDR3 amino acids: CASSVRFNHSNQPQHF. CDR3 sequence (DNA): TGTGCCAGCAGCGTACGGTTCAACCATAGCAATCAGCCCCAGCATTTT.

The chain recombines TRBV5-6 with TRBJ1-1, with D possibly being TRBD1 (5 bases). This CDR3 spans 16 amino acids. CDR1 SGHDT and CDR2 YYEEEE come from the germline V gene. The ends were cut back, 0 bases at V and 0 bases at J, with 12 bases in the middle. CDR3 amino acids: CASSLGGASMNTEAFF. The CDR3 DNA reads TGTGCCAGCAGCTTGGGTGGGGCATCGATGAACACTGAAGCTTTCTTT. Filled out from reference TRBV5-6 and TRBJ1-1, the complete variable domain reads DAGVTQSPTHLIKTRGQQVTLRCSPKSGHDTVSWYQQALGQGPQFIFQYYEEEERQRGNFPDRFSGHQFPNYSSELNVNALLLGDSALYLCASSLGGASMNTEAFFGQGTRLTVV.

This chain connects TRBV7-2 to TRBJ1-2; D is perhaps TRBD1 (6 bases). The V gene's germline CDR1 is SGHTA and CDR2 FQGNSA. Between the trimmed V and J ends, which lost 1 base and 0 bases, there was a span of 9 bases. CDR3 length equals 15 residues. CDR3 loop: CASSLGAGANYGYTF. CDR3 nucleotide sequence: TGTGCCAGCAGCTTAGGCGCAGGGGCTAACTATGGCTACACCTTC.

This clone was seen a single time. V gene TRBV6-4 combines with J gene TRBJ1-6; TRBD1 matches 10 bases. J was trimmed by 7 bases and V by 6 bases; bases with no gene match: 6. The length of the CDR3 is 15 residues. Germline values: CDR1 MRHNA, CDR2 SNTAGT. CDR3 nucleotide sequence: TGTGCCAGCAGCCCCGGGACAGGGGAAAATTCACCCCTCCACTTT. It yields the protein CASSPGTGENSPLHF.

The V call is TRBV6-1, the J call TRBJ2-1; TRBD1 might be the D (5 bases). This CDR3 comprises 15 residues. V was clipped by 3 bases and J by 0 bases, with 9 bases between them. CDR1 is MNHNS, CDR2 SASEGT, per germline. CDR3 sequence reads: CASSEGHSSYNEQFF. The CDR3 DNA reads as TGTGCCAGCAGTGAGGGGCATAGCTCCTACAATGAGCAGTTCTTC.

The CDR3 loop reads CASSLRQGADTQYF. The DNA of the CDR3 is TGTGCCAGCAGCTTAAGGCAGGGCGCAGATACGCAGTATTTT. The chain is built from TRBV7-3 and TRBJ2-3, with TRBD1 as a possible D gene (5 bases). In germline, CDR1 is SGHTA, CDR2 FQGTGA. CDR3 size: 14 residues. V was clipped by 1 base and J by 4 bases, with 9 bases between them. The full variable domain, completed using reference TRBV7-3 and TRBJ2-3, is GAGVSQTPSNKVTEKGKYVELRCDPISGHTALYWYRQSLGQGPEFLIYFQGTGAADDSGLPNDRFFAVRPEGSVSTLKIQRTERGDSAVYLCASSLRQGADTQYFGPGTRLTVL.

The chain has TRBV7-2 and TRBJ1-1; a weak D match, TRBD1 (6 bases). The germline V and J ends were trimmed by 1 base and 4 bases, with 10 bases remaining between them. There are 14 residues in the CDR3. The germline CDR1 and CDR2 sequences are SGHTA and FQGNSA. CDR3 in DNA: TGTGCCAGCAGCTTAGTACAGGGTGGCACTGAAGCTTTCTTT. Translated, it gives CASSLVQGGTEAFF.

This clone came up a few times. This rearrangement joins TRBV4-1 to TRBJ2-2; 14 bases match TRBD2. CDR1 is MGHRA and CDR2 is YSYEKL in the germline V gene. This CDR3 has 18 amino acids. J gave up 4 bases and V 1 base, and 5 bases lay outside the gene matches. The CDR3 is CASSQAGLAGVGTGELFF. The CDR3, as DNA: TGCGCCAGCAGCCAAGCGGGACTAGCGGGGGTGGGCACCGGGGAGCTGTTTTTT.

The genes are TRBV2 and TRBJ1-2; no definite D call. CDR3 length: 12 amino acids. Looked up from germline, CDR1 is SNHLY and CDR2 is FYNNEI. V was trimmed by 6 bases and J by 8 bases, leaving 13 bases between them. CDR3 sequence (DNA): TGTGCCAGCAGAAGCCATGCACAGGGCTACACCTTC. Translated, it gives CASRSHAQGYTF.